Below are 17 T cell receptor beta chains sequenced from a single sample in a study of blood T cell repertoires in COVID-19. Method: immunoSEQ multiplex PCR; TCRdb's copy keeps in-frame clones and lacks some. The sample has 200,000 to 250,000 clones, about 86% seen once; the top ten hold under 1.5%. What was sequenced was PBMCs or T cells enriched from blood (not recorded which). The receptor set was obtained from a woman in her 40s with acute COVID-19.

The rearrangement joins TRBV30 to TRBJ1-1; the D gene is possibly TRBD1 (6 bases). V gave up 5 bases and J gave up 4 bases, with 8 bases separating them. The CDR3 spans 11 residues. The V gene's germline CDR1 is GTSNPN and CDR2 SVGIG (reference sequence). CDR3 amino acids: CAWDRLTEAFF. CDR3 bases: TGTGCCTGGGACAGGCTCACTGAAGCTTTCTTT.

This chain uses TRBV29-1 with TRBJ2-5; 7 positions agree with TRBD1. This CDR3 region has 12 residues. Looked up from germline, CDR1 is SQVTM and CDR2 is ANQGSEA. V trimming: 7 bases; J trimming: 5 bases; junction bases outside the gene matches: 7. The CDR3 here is CSARQGVETQYF. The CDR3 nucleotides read TGCAGCGCCAGACAGGGAGTTGAGACCCAGTACTTC.

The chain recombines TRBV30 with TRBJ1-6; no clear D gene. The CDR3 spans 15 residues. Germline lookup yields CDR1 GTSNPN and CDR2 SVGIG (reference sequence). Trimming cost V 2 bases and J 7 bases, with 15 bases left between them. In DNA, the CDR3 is TGTGCCTGGAGTCTACTGAGCCCGAAGAATTCACCCCTCCACTTT. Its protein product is CAWSLLSPKNSPLHF.

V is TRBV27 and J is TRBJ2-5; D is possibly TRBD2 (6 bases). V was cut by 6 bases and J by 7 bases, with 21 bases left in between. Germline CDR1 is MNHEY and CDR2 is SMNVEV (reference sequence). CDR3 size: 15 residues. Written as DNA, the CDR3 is TGTGCCAGCAGGGGAGAGGGCCTTCTCGGGGGGACCCAGTACTTC. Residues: CASRGEGLLGGTQYF.

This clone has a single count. The DNA for the CDR3 is TGTGCCAGTAGCAACTTGGGCCCTTTTGAAAAACTGTTTTTT. This translates into CASSNLGPFEKLFF. The chain couples TRBV19 to TRBJ1-4; no reliable D call. The CDR3 loop spans 14 amino acids. Trimming removed 6 bases from V and 7 bases from J, with 15 bases in between. The germline V gene has CDR1 LNHDA and CDR2 SQIVND (reference sequence).

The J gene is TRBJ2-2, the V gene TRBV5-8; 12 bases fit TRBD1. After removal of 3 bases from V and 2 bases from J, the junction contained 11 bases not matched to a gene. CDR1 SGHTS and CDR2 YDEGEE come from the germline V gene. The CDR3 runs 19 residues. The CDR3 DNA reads TGTGCCAGCAGCTCCGGGACAGGGGGCTGGGGGATTAACACCGGGGAGCTGTTTTTT. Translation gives CASSSGTGGWGINTGELFF.

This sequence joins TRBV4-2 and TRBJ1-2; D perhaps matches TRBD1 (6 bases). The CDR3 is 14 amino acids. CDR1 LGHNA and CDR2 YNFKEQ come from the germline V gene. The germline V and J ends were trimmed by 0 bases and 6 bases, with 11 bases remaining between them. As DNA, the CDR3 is TGTGCCAGCAGCCAAGATCAGGGGATAGATGGCTACACCTTC. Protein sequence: CASSQDQGIDGYTF.

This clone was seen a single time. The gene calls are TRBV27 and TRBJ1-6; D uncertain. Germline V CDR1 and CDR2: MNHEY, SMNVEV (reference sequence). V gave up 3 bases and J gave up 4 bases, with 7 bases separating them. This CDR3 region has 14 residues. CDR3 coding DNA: TGTGCCAGCAGTTTTCCGGTTTATAATTCACCCCTCCACTTT. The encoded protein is CASSFPVYNSPLHF.

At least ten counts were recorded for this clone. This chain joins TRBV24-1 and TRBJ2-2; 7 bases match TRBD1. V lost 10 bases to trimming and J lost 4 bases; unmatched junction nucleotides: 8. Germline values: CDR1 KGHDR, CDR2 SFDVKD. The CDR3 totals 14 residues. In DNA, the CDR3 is TGTGCCACGAGGGGGCAGGGAGCCACCGGGGAGCTGTTTTTT. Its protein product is CATRGQGATGELFF.

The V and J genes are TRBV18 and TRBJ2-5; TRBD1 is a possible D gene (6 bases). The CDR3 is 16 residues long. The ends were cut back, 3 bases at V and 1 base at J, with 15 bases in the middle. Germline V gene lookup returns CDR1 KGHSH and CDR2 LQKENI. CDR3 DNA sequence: TGTGCCAGCTCACCCCCGGACAGACCTATCCAAGAGACCCAGTACTTC. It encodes CASSPPDRPIQETQYF.

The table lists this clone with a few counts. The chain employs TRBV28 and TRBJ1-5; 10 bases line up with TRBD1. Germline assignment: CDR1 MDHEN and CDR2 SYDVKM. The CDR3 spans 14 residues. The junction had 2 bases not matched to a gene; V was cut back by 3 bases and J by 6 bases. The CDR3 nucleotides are TGTGCCAGCAGTTTCGGGACAGGGGTTCAGCCCCAGCATTTT. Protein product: CASSFGTGVQPQHF.

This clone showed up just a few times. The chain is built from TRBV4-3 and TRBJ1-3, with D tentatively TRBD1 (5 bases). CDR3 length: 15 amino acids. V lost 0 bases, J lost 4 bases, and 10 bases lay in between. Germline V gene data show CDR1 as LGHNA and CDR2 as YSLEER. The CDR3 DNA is TGCGCCAGCAGCCAAGAGGACATCCGAGGAAACACCATATATTTT. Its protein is CASSQEDIRGNTIYF.

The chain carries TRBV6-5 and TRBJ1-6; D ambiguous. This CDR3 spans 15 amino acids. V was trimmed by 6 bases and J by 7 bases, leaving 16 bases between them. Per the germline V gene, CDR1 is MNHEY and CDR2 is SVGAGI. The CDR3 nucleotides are TGTGCCAGCAGCCAACAGCCCTACGACAATTCACCCCTCCACTTT. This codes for CASSQQPYDNSPLHF.

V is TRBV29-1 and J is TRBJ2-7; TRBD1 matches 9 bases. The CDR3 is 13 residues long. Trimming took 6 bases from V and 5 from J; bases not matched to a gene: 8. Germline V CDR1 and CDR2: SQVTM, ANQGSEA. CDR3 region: CSVAGQGSHEQYF. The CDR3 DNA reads TGCAGCGTCGCGGGACAGGGTAGCCACGAGCAGTACTTC.

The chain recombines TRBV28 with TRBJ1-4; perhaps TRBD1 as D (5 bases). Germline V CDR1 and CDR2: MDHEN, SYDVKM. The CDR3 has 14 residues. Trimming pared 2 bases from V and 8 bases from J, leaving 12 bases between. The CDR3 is CASSLVQGIEKLFF. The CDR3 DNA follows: TGTGCCAGCAGTTTAGTCCAGGGTATCGAAAAACTGTTTTTT.

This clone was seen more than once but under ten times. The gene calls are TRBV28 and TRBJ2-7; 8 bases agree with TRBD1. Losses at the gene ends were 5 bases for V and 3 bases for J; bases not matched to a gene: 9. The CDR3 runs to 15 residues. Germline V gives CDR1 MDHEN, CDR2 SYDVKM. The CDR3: CASSRDSGGNYEQYF. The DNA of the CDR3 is TGTGCCAGCAGTAGGGACTCAGGGGGCAACTACGAGCAGTACTTC.

Here the CDR3 reads CASSLTGYNTEAFF. The CDR3 bases are TGTGCCAGCAGCTTGACAGGATACAACACTGAAGCTTTCTTT. The V gene is TRBV7-2, the J gene TRBJ1-1, with a tentative D call TRBD1 (6 bases). CDR3 length: 14 amino acids. The V end was cut by 3 bases, the J end by 2 bases, with 10 bases between. Germline V gene lookup returns CDR1 SGHTA and CDR2 FQGNSA. The full variable domain, with the rest looked up from reference TRBV7-2 and TRBJ1-1, is GAGVSQSPSNKVTEKGKDVELRCDPISGHTALYWYRQSLGQGLEFLIYFQGNSAPDKSGLPSDRFSAERTGGSVSTLTIQRTQQEDSAVYLCASSLTGYNTEAFFGQGTRLTVV.